Sequencing of this T cell receptor beta chain was carried out in a study of PD-L1 blockade in urothelial cancer. The study, taken as a whole, reports: TCR clonality was measured in pretreatment peripheral blood. Clonality below the median predicted better survival.

Of note for this clone: Its antigen remains unknown.

The time point here: peripheral blood 6 weeks after treatment start. The method was immunoSEQ multiplex PCR; TCRdb's version includes in-frame clones alone and lacks a portion of them. The sample has over 100,000 clones, 91% seen once; the top ten hold under 5%. CDR1 is LNHDA, CDR2 SQIVND, per germline (reference sequence). The CDR3 loop spans 15 amino acids. Unmatched junction bases numbered 6, after V lost 9 bases and J lost 1 base. V and J are TRBV19 and TRBJ1-5, with 10 bases that match TRBD1. This clonotype was sampled from a man in his fifties or sixties with urothelial cancer. The source was PBMCs, collected around atezolizumab (anti-PD-L1) treatment. CDR3 residues: CASRQGARSNQPQHF. CDR3 in DNA: TGTGCCAGCCGACAGGGGGCCAGGAGCAATCAGCCCCAGCATTTT.